The source of this TCR beta chain is a study of CD8 T cells in ankylosing spondylitis. Study-wide results and caveats: Reportedly, disease-linked clones are significantly enriched in ankylosing spondylitis patients' matched synovial fluid.

Quantitative 5'-RACE with molecular barcodes produced the TCR beta libraries. One entry per CDR3 protein results from TCRdb running MiXCR on the 5' RACE reads. Of 300,000 to 350,000 distinct CDR3 sequences listed, over 12% are singletons. In germline, CDR1 is SEHNR, CDR2 FQNEAQ (reference sequence). There are 13 residues in the CDR3. V lost 5 bases and J lost 8; bases outside the gene matches: 6. The table lists this clonotype with a few counts. Its antigen is unknown. The J gene is TRBJ2-1, the V gene TRBV7-9; TRBD1 aligns across 7 bases. This TCR was sampled from a male donor with ankylosing spondylitis or in good health (not recorded which). Material for sequencing was blood, either unsorted or a sorted T cell fraction (not recorded which). CDR3 coding DNA: TGTGCCAGCAGCCGCCTGACAGGGCATGAGCAGTTCTTC. This gives the protein CASSRLTGHEQFF.